This TCR beta chain was identified in a study of blood T cells in healthy people across ages. This clonotype was detected only a few times. Its specificity is not known. PCR was performed a second time for about 7 to 11 cycles using a sample-barcoded 5' primer and a J-beta primer mix. With 12 random nucleotides, a template-switch adaptor tagged each individual cDNA molecule. MiXCR, applied by TCRdb to the 5' RACE reads, yields one record per CDR3 protein. The sample holds around 1,700,000 distinct CDR3 sequences, roughly 27% seen once. This CDR3 has 15 residues. V gave up 5 bases and J gave up 7 bases; unmatched junction bases: 5. Germline V lookup: CDR1 SGHDN, CDR2 FVKESK. Whole-study results and caveats: Diversity was estimated from one million T cells, and these estimates were considered underestimates.

The sequenced sample was blood. The sequence was obtained from a woman in her 30s in good health. V usage is TRBV14 and J usage is TRBJ2-1; 13 nucleotides line up with TRBD2. The CDR3 region is CASSGTSGTTNEQFF. The CDR3 DNA sequence: TGTGCCAGCAGCGGGACTAGCGGGACAACAAATGAGCAGTTCTTC.